The 25 T cell receptor beta chains given below trace back to one sample, sequenced in a study of identical twins listed by TCRdb under 2016. The library came from 5' RACE. Sequenced on an Illumina HiSeq 2000. TCRdb trimmed public reads at Q25 via fastp, called clones via MiXCR and kept in-frame beta chains. Each entry merges the rows of one CDR3 protein and shows their most common DNA and genes. This sample holds 1.5 million to 2 million distinct CDR3 sequences; 32% were observed only once. The ten largest clones add up to over 0.25% of the sample. The sequencing sample was made of cord blood. The receptors were sampled from a newborn girl in good health.

This clonotype was detected only a few times. This rearrangement joins TRBV7-9 to TRBJ2-3; D is possibly TRBD1 (6 bases). The germline V and J ends were trimmed by 7 bases and 2 bases, with 16 bases remaining between them. Germline CDR1 and CDR2: SEHNR and FQNEAQ (reference sequence). CDR3 size: 15 residues. The CDR3 reads CASILFGTTTDTQYF. DNA for the CDR3: TGTGCCAGCATTCTCTTCGGGACAACCACAGATACGCAGTATTTT.

This clonotype was counted at least ten times. The V gene is TRBV5-1, the J gene TRBJ2-1, with 7 bases that match TRBD2. Germline V CDR1 and CDR2: SGHRS, YFSETQ. J gave up 7 bases and V 0 bases, and 10 bases lay outside the gene matches. The CDR3 length is 16 residues. CDR3 sequence reads: CASSLVPSGVWNEQFF. The CDR3 nucleotides read TGCGCCAGCAGCTTGGTCCCGAGCGGGGTTTGGAATGAGCAGTTCTTC.

V gene TRBV5-1 combines with J gene TRBJ2-1, with TRBD2 matching 15 bases. The CDR3 is 17 amino acids. Losses at the gene ends were 3 bases for V and 7 bases for J; bases not matched to a gene: 8. Germline assignment: CDR1 SGHRS and CDR2 YFSETQ. The CDR3 reads CASSSGLAGGPLNEQFF. The CDR3, as DNA: TGCGCCAGCAGCTCCGGACTAGCGGGAGGGCCGTTAAATGAGCAGTTCTTC.

About this clonotype: A junction end diverges from the germline sequence, so it may reflect a read error. The chain has TRBV5-1 and TRBJ2-5, with unresolved D. Germline V gene data show CDR1 as SGHRS and CDR2 as YFSETQ. This CDR3 has 13 amino acids. The chain's CDR3 is CASSLAYQEAQYF. The DNA of the CDR3 is TGCGCCAGCAGCTTGGCGTACCAAGAGGCCCAGTACTTC.

The chain is built from TRBV10-2 and TRBJ2-1, with TRBD2 matching over 9 bases. With 7 bases clipped from V and 4 bases from J, the junction kept 8 bases outside the gene matches. This CDR3 region has 15 residues. Germline CDR1 and CDR2: WSHSY and SAAADI. CDR3 residues: CASNEGLAGYNEQFF. CDR3 DNA sequence: TGCGCCAGCAACGAAGGGCTAGCGGGGTACAATGAGCAGTTCTTC.

V is TRBV20-1 and J is TRBJ2-3; D not certain. CDR1 DFQATT and CDR2 SNEGSKA come from the germline V gene (reference sequence). Trimming shortened V by 5 bases and J by 2 bases, and 11 bases separated the two germline ends. This CDR3 is 13 amino acids long. This CDR3 is CSAPLAPTDTQYF. The CDR3 coding sequence is TGCAGTGCTCCCTTAGCCCCCACAGATACGCAGTATTTT.

This clonotype was observed a few times. A much larger clone sits a single nucleotide away, making a read error possible. The rearrangement links TRBV28 to TRBJ2-5; 8 bases agree with TRBD1. The CDR3 is 13 amino acids. The V segment lost 3 bases and the J segment 11 bases; nucleotides outside the gene matches: 8. Germline values: CDR1 MDHEN, CDR2 SYDVKM. CDR3 amino acids: CASSFSGGNEQYF. The CDR3 bases are TGTGCCAGCAGTTTTTCAGGGGGCAATGAGCAGTACTTC.

The chain carries TRBV27 and TRBJ2-5, with D maybe TRBD2 (6 bases). Germline V gene sequence: CDR1 MNHEY, CDR2 SMNVEV (reference sequence). CDR3 length: 15 amino acids. With 1 base removed from V and 11 bases from J, the gap between germline ends came to 20 bases. The CDR3 nucleotides read TGTGCCAGCAGTTTATTGCGCGGGACGTACAATGAGCAGTACTTC. Amino acid sequence: CASSLLRGTYNEQYF.

This chain connects TRBV28 to TRBJ2-7; no definite D call. V lost 6 bases and J 4 bases, leaving 10 bases between the germline ends. CDR1 is MDHEN, CDR2 SYDVKM, per germline. This CDR3 contains 12 residues. The CDR3 sequence: CASSMDGYEQYF. The CDR3 DNA follows: TGTGCCAGCAGCATGGACGGATACGAGCAGTACTTC.

This clonotype was found a few times. V and J are TRBV19 and TRBJ1-6; TRBD1 is a possible D gene (6 bases). The germline V gene encodes CDR1 LNHDA and CDR2 SQIVND (reference sequence). With 5 bases removed from V and 14 bases from J, the gap between germline ends came to 22 bases. The CDR3 contains 15 residues. In DNA form, the CDR3 reads TGTGCCAGTAGTCCCTCGTACGGGACACCTTTCACCCTCCACTTT. Protein product: CASSPSYGTPFTLHF. The variable domain in full, completed from reference TRBV19 and TRBJ1-6, reads DGGITQSPKYLFRKEGQNVTLSCEQNLNHDAMYWYRQDPGQGLRLIYYSQIVNDFQKGDIAEGYSVSREKKESFPLTVTSAQKNPTAFYLCASSPSYGTPFTLHFGNGTRLTVT.

The rearrangement joins TRBV29-1 to TRBJ2-1, with 10 bases aligning to TRBD2. V lost 4 bases and J lost 5; bases outside the gene matches: 8. CDR3 size: 15 residues. Germline lookup yields CDR1 SQVTM and CDR2 ANQGSEA. The DNA for the CDR3 is TGCAGCGTTGCAGGTCTAGCGGGAGACAACAATGAGCAGTTCTTC. It yields the protein CSVAGLAGDNNEQFF.

This clonotype came up many times. V gene TRBV25-1 combines with J gene TRBJ2-4; D is undetermined. Trimming cost V 1 base and J 2 bases, with 9 bases left between them. The CDR3 runs to 15 residues. The germline CDR1 and CDR2 sequences are MGHDK and SYGVNS. The CDR3 sequence is CASSESNGPKNIQYF. In nucleotides, the CDR3 is TGTGCCAGCAGTGAATCAAACGGGCCCAAAAACATTCAGTACTTC.

The CDR3 DNA is TGTGCCAGCAGCCAAGATCCGGGGGCAATAGGAGGGACCCAGTACTTC. Translated: CASSQDPGAIGGTQYF. The J gene is TRBJ2-7, the V gene TRBV4-2; D may correspond to TRBD1 or TRBD2 (6 bases each). The DNA end lines up better with TRBJ2-5; the J call may be wrong. Germline V CDR1 and CDR2: LGHNA, YNFKEQ. The CDR3 has 16 residues.

This clonotype appeared a few times. The rearrangement uses TRBV2 and TRBJ2-4; no firm D call. In germline, CDR1 is SNHLY, CDR2 FYNNEI. Between the trimmed V and J ends, which lost 5 bases and 0 bases, there was a span of 11 bases. The CDR3 sequence is 15 residues long. The CDR3 nucleotides are TGTGCCAGCAGTCCATCACGCGTAGCCAAAAACATTCAGTACTTC. It codes for CASSPSRVAKNIQYF.

This clonotype was detected only once. The rearrangement joins TRBV7-2 to TRBJ2-3; possibly TRBD1 or TRBD2 for D (5 bases each). The CDR3 loop spans 17 amino acids. The V gene lost 3 bases and the J gene lost 6 bases, with 22 bases spanning the gap. Germline CDR1 is SGHTA and CDR2 is FQGNSA. CDR3 in amino acids: CASSLQRRAISGDTQYF. The CDR3 region has the DNA TGTGCCAGCAGCTTGCAAAGGCGGGCCATCTCAGGGGATACGCAGTATTTT.

The V gene is TRBV11-2, the J gene TRBJ2-5, with 7 nucleotides matching TRBD1. V lost 1 base and J lost 11; bases outside the gene matches: 10. CDR3 length equals 14 residues. Germline V gene sequence: CDR1 SGHAT, CDR2 FQNNGV. The CDR3 nucleotides read TGTGCCAGCAGCTTAGCGGCTAAGGGGGCTGAGCAGTACTTC. Protein product: CASSLAAKGAEQYF.

V and J are TRBV20-1 and TRBJ2-3, with D possibly TRBD2 on 6 matching bases. V shed 3 bases and J shed 3 bases, with 16 bases lying between them. The germline gives CDR1 DFQATT, CDR2 SNEGSKA (reference sequence). CDR3 length: 15 amino acids. CDR3 in DNA: TGCAGTGCTAGGGACGGGGGTCAGATGACAGATACGCAGTATTTT. It encodes CSARDGGQMTDTQYF.

This clonotype has a handful of counts. The gene calls are TRBV4-1 and TRBJ2-1; D tentatively reads TRBD1 or TRBD2 (5 bases each). V was shortened by 4 bases and J by 7 bases, with 23 bases between the two germline ends. CDR3 size: 17 residues. Germline CDR1 and CDR2: MGHRA and YSYEKL. The CDR3 loop reads CASSRLLGTQNGNEQFF. The CDR3 DNA is TGCGCCAGCAGCCGGCTACTCGGGACCCAAAATGGGAATGAGCAGTTCTTC.

This chain links TRBV5-6 with TRBJ1-2; tentative D call: TRBD1 (5 bases). V was pared by 0 bases and J by 4 bases, with 22 bases between. The CDR3 is 18 residues long. Per germline, CDR1 SGHDT and CDR2 YYEEEE. The CDR3: CASSLEKQGHRVSYGYTF. CDR3 DNA: TGTGCCAGCAGCTTGGAGAAACAAGGACATCGGGTCTCCTATGGCTACACCTTC.

The V call is TRBV25-1, the J call TRBJ2-3; the match to TRBD2 covers 12 bases. V shed 3 bases, J shed 2 bases, and the junction held 3 bases outside the gene matches. CDR3 length: 16 residues. Germline V gene lookup returns CDR1 MGHDK and CDR2 SYGVNS. The DNA for the CDR3 is TGTGCCAGCAGTGACTCTAGCGGGAGGGTCACAGATACGCAGTATTTT. This codes for CASSDSSGRVTDTQYF.

In its sample, this clonotype was seen many times. The V gene is TRBV7-2, the J gene TRBJ1-2; 8 bases agree with TRBD1. The CDR3 is made up of 15 amino acids. From germline, CDR1 is SGHTA and CDR2 FQGNSA. V lost 5 bases to trimming and J lost 7 bases; unmatched junction nucleotides: 12. The CDR3 reads CASSIFKGQGTGYTF. CDR3 DNA: TGTGCCAGCAGCATTTTCAAAGGACAGGGAACTGGCTACACCTTC.

This clonotype was seen only a few times. CDR3 sequence: CASSSQGGVNEQFF. CDR3 in DNA: TGTGCCAGCAGCTCTCAGGGTGGCGTCAATGAGCAGTTCTTC. The V and J genes are TRBV9 and TRBJ2-1; weak D call: TRBD1 (5 bases). This CDR3 contains 14 residues. Germline V lookup: CDR1 SGDLS, CDR2 YYNGEE. V lost 4 bases to trimming and J lost 6 bases, with 14 bases between them.

Concerning this clonotype: One junction end does not reproduce the germline sequence, and a read error may be involved. The V gene is TRBV5-4, the J gene TRBJ2-5; D tentatively fits TRBD1 or TRBD2 (5 bases each). The J call is uncertain, as TRBJ2-7 better fits the DNA end. Germline loops: CDR1 SGHNT, CDR2 YYREEE (reference sequence). The CDR3 is 15 amino acids. In nucleotides, the CDR3 is TGTTCCAGCAGTTTGGAGCTGGGGACCAACTACGAGCAGTACTTC. Residues: CSSSLELGTNYEQYF.

This clonotype was seen ten or more times. For the CDR3, the DNA is TGTGCCAGCCACTCCGCCAAAAACATTCAGTACTTC. Protein: CASHSAKNIQYF. The rearrangement uses TRBV6-5 and TRBJ2-4, with D hard to call. V was trimmed by 8 bases and J by 1 base, leaving 6 bases between them. Germline V gene sequence: CDR1 MNHEY, CDR2 SVGAGI. The CDR3 loop spans 12 amino acids.

A remark on this clonotype: The junction differs from germline at one of its ends, possibly a read error. V and J are TRBV7-6 and TRBJ2-1; the D gene is possibly TRBD2 (5 bases). CDR3 size: 15 residues. CDR1 SGHVS and CDR2 FNYEAQ come from the germline V gene. The CDR3 region is CASSLVSLAYNEQSF. CDR3 coding DNA: TGTGCCAGCAGCTTAGTTTCCCTAGCCTACAATGAGCAGTCCTTC.